A single sample gave rise to the 3 T cell receptor beta chains below, sequenced in a study of T-cell reconstitution after alpha-beta-depleted transplantation in children. This sample's TCRbeta library carried unique molecular identifier barcodes. Using its own MiXCR run on the PCR reads, TCRdb lists one record per CDR3 protein. Of fewer than 1 million distinct CDR3 sequences listed, 16% are singletons. The material sequenced was PBMCs, mostly from graft donor cells, taken 360 days after TCRalphabeta/CD19-depleted stem cell transplant. The receptors originated from a male patient aged 10 to 17 who had a stem cell transplant for acute lymphoblastic leukemia, so the T cells may come from the graft donor.

This clonotype was found once. A much more abundant neighbour one base away suggests this may be a read error. CDR3 loop: CASSLWPRGCRTDTQYF. CDR3 in DNA: TGTGCCAGCAGCCTTTGGCCTCGCGGGTGCCGCACAGATACGCAGTATTTT. The rearrangement links TRBV4-2 to TRBJ2-3; maybe TRBD2 (5 bases). CDR3 length equals 17 residues. The V gene's germline CDR1 is LGHNA and CDR2 YNFKEQ. V was trimmed by 4 bases and J by 1 base, leaving 18 bases between them.

This clonotype was observed many times. The rearrangement uses TRBV28 and TRBJ2-2; no definite D call. Trimming left V 3 bases short and J 3 bases short, with 5 bases between. This CDR3 is built from 13 residues. The germline gives CDR1 MDHEN, CDR2 SYDVKM. CDR3 protein: CASSLTYTGELFF. CDR3 DNA: TGTGCCAGCAGTTTGACTTACACCGGGGAGCTGTTTTTT. Full variable domain (missing parts from reference TRBV28 and TRBJ2-2): DVKVTQSSRYLVKRTGEKVFLECVQDMDHENMFWYRQDPGLGLRLIYFSYDVKMKEKGDIPEGYSVSREKKERFSLILESASTNQTSMYLCASSLTYTGELFFGEGSRLTVL.

In this sample, this clonotype turned up a few times. The V and J genes are TRBV29-1 and TRBJ1-2; D remains unclear. CDR3 length equals 13 residues. The germline CDR1 and CDR2 sequences are SQVTM and ANQGSEA. V was shortened by 0 bases and J by 0 bases, with 5 bases between the two germline ends. CDR3 in amino acids: CSVEETSNYGYTF. The CDR3 DNA reads as TGCAGCGTTGAAGAAACCTCTAACTATGGCTACACCTTC.